This T cell receptor beta chain was sequenced during a study of blood T cells in healthy people across ages. Study-level points and caveats: In older individuals, TCR beta diversity per million T cells was lower, falling roughly linearly with age. Diversity figures based on one million T cells were deemed too low.

V shed 1 base and J 6 bases; nucleotides not matched to a gene: 7. This CDR3 contains 16 residues. CDR1 is MRHNA, CDR2 SNTAGT, per germline. There are a few counts of this clonotype. The antigen is unknown. A second PCR of roughly 7 to 11 cycles used a sample-barcoded 5' primer and a J-beta primer mix. Each CDR3 protein gets one entry after TCRdb re-called the 5' RACE reads with MiXCR. The repertoire holds some 900,000 distinct CDR3 sequences, with approximately 49% as singletons. Sequenced sample: blood. V is TRBV6-4 and J is TRBJ2-1; 9 bases fit TRBD2. The sequence was obtained from a man under 40 in good health. The CDR3 spells CASSDYGGGGPNEQFF. In nucleotides, the CDR3 is TGTGCCAGCAGTGACTATGGCGGGGGGGGACCCAATGAGCAGTTCTTC.